Each of the 16 T cell receptor beta chains below was sequenced from the same sample in a study of blood T cell repertoires in COVID-19. TCRdb's table, derived via immunoSEQ multiplex PCR, lists solely in-frame clones and lacks some. The sample contains about 210,000 clones, about 91% of which appear only once. Sequencing was done on a sample of PBMCs or T cells enriched from blood (not recorded which). The receptors derive from a man aged 18 to 35 with acute COVID-19.

This chain joins TRBV29-1 and TRBJ2-1; 9 bases are a match to TRBD2. With V trimmed by 4 bases and J by 8 bases, 6 bases remained unmatched. Germline-derived CDR1 and CDR2 are SQVTM and ANQGSEA. The CDR3 is 13 residues long. The CDR3 protein is CSVATSGGYEQFF. CDR3 DNA: TGCAGCGTTGCGACTAGCGGAGGCTATGAGCAGTTCTTC.

V is TRBV2 and J is TRBJ2-7; 7 bases map to TRBD2. The CDR3 runs to 15 residues. The V and J ends lost 4 bases and 1 base, in that order; junction bases with no gene match: 7. Germline V CDR1 and CDR2: SNHLY, FYNNEI. CDR3 residues: CASSGTRLASYEQYF. The CDR3 DNA follows: TGTGCCAGCAGTGGAACCAGACTAGCTTCCTACGAGCAGTACTTC. The full variable domain, with the rest looked up from reference TRBV2 and TRBJ2-7, is EPEVTQTPSHQVTQMGQEVILRCVPISNHLYFYWYRQILGQKVEFLVSFYNNEISEKSEIFDDQFSVERPDGSNFTLKIRSTKLEDSAMYFCASSGTRLASYEQYFGPGTRLTVT.

The chain carries TRBV2 and TRBJ2-1; weak D call: TRBD2 (5 bases). This CDR3 region has 15 residues. Trimming cost V 6 bases and J 5 bases, with 17 bases left between them. CDR1 is SNHLY and CDR2 is FYNNEI in the germline V gene. Here the CDR3 DNA reads TGTGCCAGCAGCGTTACTAGTACGGCTAACAATGAGCAGTTCTTC. It translates to CASSVTSTANNEQFF. Together with reference TRBV2 and TRBJ2-1, the CDR3 gives the full variable domain: EPEVTQTPSHQVTQMGQEVILRCVPISNHLYFYWYRQILGQKVEFLVSFYNNEISEKSEIFDDQFSVERPDGSNFTLKIRSTKLEDSAMYFCASSVTSTANNEQFFGPGTRLTVL.

The rearrangement joins TRBV12-3 or TRBV12-4 to TRBJ2-1, with D perhaps TRBD2 (5 bases). This CDR3 contains 12 residues. Deletions cut 5 bases from V and 3 bases from J, with 5 bases between. The CDR3 bases are TGTGCCAGCAGTACTAGCTACAATGAGCAGTTCTTC. This sequence encodes CASSTSYNEQFF.

The chain is built from TRBV28 and TRBJ1-2, with 7 bases identical to TRBD1. Germline CDR1 reads MDHEN; CDR2 reads SYDVKM. With 3 bases clipped from V and 4 bases from J, the junction kept 2 bases outside the gene matches. The CDR3 is made up of 13 amino acids. The CDR3 DNA is TGTGCCAGCAGTTTGGGACAGCGCTATGGCTACACCTTC. Translation gives CASSLGQRYGYTF.

The chain employs TRBV9 and TRBJ2-1; 10 nucleotides match TRBD2. The V and J ends lost 4 bases and 8 bases, in that order; junction bases with no gene match: 9. The CDR3 sequence is 15 residues long. CDR1 and CDR2 from the germline V gene are SGDLS and YYNGEE. CDR3 loop: CASSPASGSFDEQFF. CDR3 sequence (DNA): TGTGCCAGCAGCCCGGCTAGCGGGAGTTTCGATGAGCAGTTCTTC.

CDR3 protein: CASSLTGASSGPYYNEQFF. The CDR3 region has the DNA TGTGCCAGCAGCTTAACGGGCGCCTCTAGCGGACCTTATTACAATGAGCAGTTCTTC. The chain carries TRBV7-3 and TRBJ2-1, with 7 positions matching TRBD2. The V and J ends lost 0 bases and 4 bases, in that order; junction bases with no gene match: 15. Germline V CDR1 and CDR2: SGHTA, FQGTGA. The CDR3 totals 19 residues.

V gene TRBV11-1 combines with J gene TRBJ1-2, with 8 bases that match TRBD1. The V gene end was trimmed by 5 bases and the J gene end by 5 bases; junction bases not matched to a gene: 13. The CDR3 length is 16 residues. CDR1 and CDR2 from the germline V gene are SGHAT and FQDESV (reference sequence). The CDR3 DNA is TGTGCCAGCAGCACAGACCGCGGGACAGGACTTTATGGCTACACCTTC. It is translated as CASSTDRGTGLYGYTF.

This chain connects TRBV30 to TRBJ2-3; the D gene is possibly TRBD2 (5 bases). There are 14 residues in the CDR3. Germline V gives CDR1 GTSNPN, CDR2 SVGIG (reference sequence). Deletions cut 2 bases from V and 1 base from J, with 10 bases between. CDR3 nucleotide sequence: TGTGCCTGGAGTTCGGGGTCTCGCACAGATACGCAGTATTTT. It specifies CAWSSGSRTDTQYF.

The chain couples TRBV28 to TRBJ1-2, with TRBD1 identical over 9 bases. J was trimmed by 7 bases and V by 3 bases; bases with no gene match: 9. Germline CDR1 is MDHEN and CDR2 is SYDVKM. The CDR3 runs to 15 residues. The CDR3 nucleotides are TGTGCCAGCAGTTTCCCCAAACAGGGGGCGGGTGGCTACACCTTC. Translation: CASSFPKQGAGGYTF.

This clone was found once. J is TRBJ1-6 and V is TRBV7-3, with a possible D match to TRBD1 (6 bases). V shed 4 bases and J shed 6 bases, with 19 bases lying between them. Germline CDR1 SGHTA, CDR2 FQGTGA. The CDR3 consists of 17 residues. The CDR3 sequence is CASSSDTPGAANSPLHF. The CDR3 DNA follows: TGTGCCAGCAGCTCCGATACCCCAGGGGCTGCTAATTCACCCCTCCACTTT.

CDR3 loop: CASSSREVSYEQYF. CDR3 in DNA: TGTGCCAGCTCGTCCCGGGAGGTCTCCTACGAGCAGTACTTC. The chain combines TRBV18 with TRBJ2-7; 7 positions match TRBD2. CDR1 is KGHSH, CDR2 LQKENI, per germline. The CDR3 runs 14 residues. V lost 6 bases to trimming and J lost 0 bases; unmatched junction nucleotides: 5.

The rearrangement links TRBV6-5 to TRBJ1-1, with 8 bases that match TRBD1. Germline values: CDR1 MNHEY, CDR2 SVGAGI. V lost 6 bases and J lost 0; bases outside the gene matches: 6. This CDR3 contains 15 residues. This CDR3 reads CASRTRGRLNTEAFF. CDR3 sequence (DNA): TGTGCCAGCAGAACCAGGGGGCGCTTGAACACTGAAGCTTTCTTT.

Written as DNA, the CDR3 is TGTGCCAGCAGCGTCAGGACTAGCGGAAACAATGAGCAGTTCTTC. This codes for CASSVRTSGNNEQFF. This sequence joins TRBV9 and TRBJ2-1; 10 nucleotides agree with TRBD2. V shed 2 bases and J 5 bases; nucleotides not matched to a gene: 4. CDR3 length equals 15 residues. The V gene's germline CDR1 is SGDLS and CDR2 YYNGEE.

The J gene is TRBJ2-2, the V gene TRBV12-3 or TRBV12-4, with D tentatively TRBD1 (5 bases). The CDR3 loop spans 13 amino acids. V was trimmed by 6 bases and J by 6 bases, leaving 11 bases between them. The CDR3 sequence: CASRPLGAGELFF. CDR3 nucleotides: TGTGCCAGCAGACCGCTAGGGGCCGGGGAGCTGTTTTTT.

The chain links TRBV10-3 to TRBJ1-2, with D hard to call. With 0 bases removed from V and 3 bases from J, the gap between germline ends came to 11 bases. The CDR3 has 15 amino acids. CDR1 ENHRY and CDR2 SYGVKD come from the germline V gene. CDR3 protein: CAISESVSGDYGYTF. The CDR3 DNA sequence: TGTGCCATCAGTGAGTCGGTCTCCGGAGACTATGGCTACACCTTC.